Presented here are 30 T cell receptor beta chains from one specimen sequenced in a study of T cell repertoires in cytomegalovirus infection. TCRdb re-analysed the reads in MiXCR, keeping a single row per CDR3 protein. This sample has roughly 500,000 distinct CDR3 sequences, with 30% to 40% found just once. No antigen has been identified for these receptors. The sample here was cultured PBMCs, taken from culture after CMV antigen stimulation. These receptors all come from a human donor in good health (CMV status not recorded). Some clones in this sample may be carry-over from other donors' samples.

The J gene is TRBJ1-5, the V gene TRBV20-1; 12 bases align to TRBD1. Germline V gene sequence: CDR1 DFQATT, CDR2 SNEGSKA (reference sequence). The J segment lost 2 bases and the V segment lost 3 bases, leaving 5 bases of the junction unmatched. This CDR3 contains 16 residues. The CDR3 nucleotides read TGCAGTGCTAGCGGGACAGGGGGCCGGGGCAATCAGCCCCAGCATTTT. The encoded protein is CSASGTGGRGNQPQHF.

V usage is TRBV6-1 and J usage is TRBJ2-5; 12 bases are a match to TRBD2. Looked up from germline, CDR1 is MNHNS and CDR2 is SASEGT. The length of the CDR3 is 14 residues. The J segment lost 2 bases and the V segment lost 7 bases, leaving 2 bases of the junction unmatched. This CDR3 reads CASTLAGGQETQYF. CDR3 coding DNA: TGTGCCAGCACACTAGCGGGAGGACAAGAGACCCAGTACTTC.

The V gene is TRBV7-6, the J gene TRBJ2-2; perhaps TRBD2 as D (6 bases). Germline lookup yields CDR1 SGHVS and CDR2 FNYEAQ. This CDR3 region has 16 residues. Deletions cut 1 base from V and 2 bases from J, with 11 bases between. The CDR3 coding sequence is TGTGCCAGCAGCTTAGTTCCGGGAGCAAACACCGGGGAGCTGTTTTTT. Protein product: CASSLVPGANTGELFF.

The rearrangement joins TRBV12-5 to TRBJ1-5; unclear D gene. The CDR3 length is 15 residues. Germline V CDR1 and CDR2: LGHNT, FRNRAP. V was shortened by 1 base and J by 6 bases, with 13 bases between the two germline ends. The CDR3 region has the DNA TGTGCTAGTGGTTTGGACAGCGCCGCGGGTCAGCCCCAGCATTTT. As protein: CASGLDSAAGQPQHF.

The chain links TRBV12-3 or TRBV12-4 to TRBJ2-5; perhaps TRBD2 as D (6 bases). The V gene lost 8 bases and the J gene lost 4 bases, with 14 bases spanning the gap. This CDR3 has 13 residues. CDR3 bases: TGTGCCAGCGCCGGGACTCCTGGAGAGACCCAGTACTTC. This translates into CASAGTPGETQYF.

This clonotype was seen repeatedly, ten times or more. This rearrangement joins TRBV28 to TRBJ1-2; 9 nucleotides agree with TRBD1. The CDR3 totals 15 residues. The V segment lost 5 bases and the J segment 2 bases; nucleotides outside the gene matches: 6. CDR1 and CDR2 (germline): MDHEN, SYDVKM. The CDR3 reads CASSPTGTGNYGYTF. As DNA, the CDR3 is TGTGCCAGCAGTCCTACCGGGACAGGGAACTATGGCTACACCTTC.

V is TRBV6-2 or TRBV6-3 and J is TRBJ2-1, with TRBD2 as a possible D gene (6 bases). Per the germline V gene, CDR1 is MNHEY and CDR2 is SVGEGT. The V end was cut by 4 bases, the J end by 4 bases, with 20 bases between. The CDR3 sequence is 17 residues long. The DNA for the CDR3 is TGTGCCAGCAGTTCGATCCGAACGGGAGTCTCTTACAATGAGCAGTTCTTC. Protein sequence: CASSSIRTGVSYNEQFF.

This clonotype was picked up a small number of times. The chain has TRBV7-8 and TRBJ2-7; D possibly corresponds to TRBD1 (5 bases). This CDR3 is 14 amino acids long. Germline-derived CDR1 and CDR2 are SGHVS and FQNEAQ. V lost 6 bases and J 1 base, leaving 13 bases between the germline ends. The CDR3 sequence: CASRPSDTSYEQYF. The DNA for the CDR3 is TGTGCCAGCAGACCGTCGGACACATCCTACGAGCAGTACTTC.

The chain has TRBV10-3 and TRBJ2-7; D unclear. Trimming shortened V by 4 bases and J by 2 bases, and 6 bases separated the two germline ends. The CDR3 is 12 amino acids. The germline gives CDR1 ENHRY, CDR2 SYGVKD. The chain's CDR3 is CAISAVAYEQYF. CDR3 coding DNA: TGTGCCATCAGTGCCGTGGCCTACGAGCAGTACTTC.

A note on this clonotype: A junction end diverges from the germline sequence, so it may reflect a read error. The genes are TRBV28 and TRBJ2-5; 9 bases map to TRBD1. Germline assignment: CDR1 MDHEN and CDR2 SYDVKM. The CDR3 totals 15 residues. This CDR3 reads CDSSFQTGGQETQYF. CDR3 sequence (DNA): TGTGACAGCAGTTTCCAGACAGGGGGCCAAGAGACCCAGTACTTC.

The chain combines TRBV7-8 with TRBJ1-1; D unresolved. V was shortened by 1 base and J by 6 bases, with 9 bases between the two germline ends. This CDR3 contains 13 residues. CDR1 and CDR2 (germline): SGHVS, FQNEAQ. The CDR3 region is CASSLGISSEAFF. For the CDR3, the DNA is TGTGCCAGCAGCTTAGGTATTAGTTCTGAAGCTTTCTTT.

This clonotype has just a few counts. The V call is TRBV11-3, the J call TRBJ2-3; D unresolved. The CDR3 totals 16 residues. Germline-derived CDR1 and CDR2 are SGHNT and YENEEA. Between the trimmed V and J ends, which lost 5 bases and 5 bases, there was a span of 20 bases. The CDR3 loop reads CASSITAGVGRDTQYF. The CDR3 DNA is TGTGCCAGCAGCATTACGGCTGGGGTTGGTAGAGATACGCAGTATTTT. Filled out from reference TRBV11-3 and TRBJ2-3, the complete variable domain reads EAGVVQSPRYKIIEKKQPVAFWCNPISGHNTLYWYLQNLGQGPELLIRYENEEAVDDSQLPKDRFSAERLKGVDSTLKIQPAELGDSAVYLCASSITAGVGRDTQYFGPGTRLTVL.

The chain uses TRBV7-2 and TRBJ2-3; 8 bases are a match to TRBD2. This CDR3 has 16 amino acids. The germline gives CDR1 SGHTA, CDR2 FQGNSA. The junction had 5 bases not matched to a gene; V was cut back by 2 bases and J by 1 base. The CDR3: CASSLRSAGGTDTQYF. The DNA for the CDR3 is TGTGCCAGCAGCTTAAGATCAGCGGGAGGCACAGATACGCAGTATTTT.

The chain has TRBV7-8 and TRBJ2-7, with D possibly matching TRBD1 (6 bases). There are 15 residues in the CDR3. Trimming stripped 5 bases from V and 2 bases from J, with 16 bases between. Germline assignment: CDR1 SGHVS and CDR2 FQNEAQ. The CDR3 coding sequence is TGTGCCAGCAGCCCGCAGGGGTCTACTGCCTACGAGCAGTACTTC. Amino acid sequence: CASSPQGSTAYEQYF. Based on the CDR3 plus reference TRBV7-8 and TRBJ2-7, the full variable domain is GAGVSQSPRYKVAKRGQDVALRCDPISGHVSLFWYQQALGQGPEFLTYFQNEAQLDKSGLPSDRFFAERPEGSVSTLKIQRTQQEDSAVYLCASSPQGSTAYEQYFGPGTRLTVT.

The rearrangement joins TRBV20-1 to TRBJ2-2, with D possibly matching TRBD1 (5 bases). The CDR3 spans 14 residues. The V end was cut by 2 bases, the J end by 1 base, with 8 bases between. Germline V gives CDR1 DFQATT, CDR2 SNEGSKA (reference sequence). The CDR3 region has the DNA TGCAGTGCTAGACGGCAGGGGAACACCGGGGAGCTGTTTTTT. Translated, it gives CSARRQGNTGELFF.

The CDR3 sequence: CASSPGGGISAASYNEQFF. CDR3 nucleotide sequence: TGTGCCAGCAGCCCAGGGGGGGGGATTTCCGCGGCCTCCTACAATGAGCAGTTCTTC. This chain uses TRBV7-9 with TRBJ2-1; either TRBD1 or TRBD2 may fit D (7 bases each). CDR1 is SEHNR and CDR2 is FQNEAQ in the germline V gene (reference sequence). The ends were cut back, 5 bases at V and 0 bases at J, with 23 bases in the middle. This CDR3 has 19 residues. The full variable domain, rest sourced from reference TRBV7-9 and TRBJ2-1, is DTGVSQNPRHKITKRGQNVTFRCDPISEHNRLYWYRQTLGQGPEFLTYFQNEAQLEKSRLLSDRFSAERPKGSFSTLEIQRTEQGDSAMYLCASSPGGGISAASYNEQFFGPGTRLTVL.

The chain uses TRBV7-6 and TRBJ2-1; 8 nucleotides match TRBD2. The length of the CDR3 is 16 residues. Germline V CDR1 and CDR2: SGHVS, FNYEAQ. Trimming removed 5 bases from V and 2 bases from J; junction bases left unmatched: 8. The CDR3 sequence: CASSPSSSGPYNEQFF. The CDR3 DNA reads TGTGCCAGCAGCCCCAGCTCTAGCGGGCCCTACAATGAGCAGTTCTTC.

The V and J genes are TRBV3-1 and TRBJ2-6; D gene uncertain. Trimming removed 1 base from V and 6 bases from J, with 7 bases in between. The germline gives CDR1 LGHDT, CDR2 YNNKEL (reference sequence). The CDR3 contains 14 residues. CDR3 region: CASSQVPEANVLTF. The CDR3 DNA follows: TGTGCCAGCAGCCAAGTCCCTGAGGCCAACGTCCTGACTTTC.

This clonotype was found once. This chain links TRBV9 with TRBJ2-5; tentative D call: TRBD1 (5 bases). V lost 0 bases and J 3 bases, leaving 9 bases between the germline ends. Looked up from germline, CDR1 is SGDLS and CDR2 is YYNGEE. The CDR3 spans 14 residues. The CDR3 DNA reads as TGTGCCAGCAGCGTAGACGCCAGGGAAGAGACCCAGTACTTC. This gives the protein CASSVDAREETQYF.

This clonotype was found a few times. The chain couples TRBV12-3 or TRBV12-4 to TRBJ2-2; 7 bases fit TRBD1. V was clipped by 5 bases and J by 7 bases; unmatched bases: 7. CDR3 length: 14 residues. The CDR3 bases are TGTGCCAGCAGTCGACAGGGAGTAGACGGGGAGCTGTTTTTT. Its translation: CASSRQGVDGELFF.

V usage is TRBV6-2 or TRBV6-3 and J usage is TRBJ2-1; perhaps TRBD2 as D (7 bases). Germline values: CDR1 MNHEY, CDR2 SVGEGT. V was clipped by 6 bases and J by 0 bases, with 15 bases between them. This CDR3 contains 16 residues. CDR3 nucleotides: TGTGCCAGCAGAATCCATAGGGGGGGCTCCTACAATGAGCAGTTCTTC. Translated, it gives CASRIHRGGSYNEQFF.

V is TRBV24-1 and J is TRBJ2-3; D call uncertain. The CDR3 spans 14 residues. Trimming left V 5 bases short and J 2 bases short, with 10 bases between. Germline lookup yields CDR1 KGHDR and CDR2 SFDVKD. The DNA of the CDR3 is TGTGCCACCAGTGGTAAGGGCCACACAGATACGCAGTATTTT. Translated: CATSGKGHTDTQYF.

This clonotype was recorded many times. V and J are TRBV4-3 and TRBJ2-3; the match to TRBD2 covers 8 bases. Germline V lookup: CDR1 LGHNA, CDR2 YSLEER. Trimming removed 4 bases from V and 0 bases from J; junction bases left unmatched: 6. The CDR3 consists of 16 residues. DNA of the CDR3: TGCGCCAGCAGCCTTTTAGCGGGGACAAGCACAGATACGCAGTATTTT. Protein product: CASSLLAGTSTDTQYF.

The table lists this clonotype with a count of one. The V gene is TRBV18, the J gene TRBJ2-3; D is ambiguous. This CDR3 spans 14 amino acids. Trimming stripped 0 bases from V and 14 bases from J, with 18 bases between. CDR1 and CDR2 from the germline V gene are KGHSH and LQKENI. In DNA form, the CDR3 reads TGTGCCAGCTCACCACCGTCTAAGCTCGTGAGAAGGTATTTT. Encoded protein: CASSPPSKLVRRYF.

The chain combines TRBV7-8 with TRBJ2-7, with D possibly TRBD2 on 6 matching bases. Germline lookup yields CDR1 SGHVS and CDR2 FQNEAQ. Trimming removed 1 base from V and 6 bases from J, with 13 bases in between. This CDR3 comprises 14 residues. CDR3 loop: CASSLDPGAGEQYF. In nucleotides, the CDR3 is TGTGCCAGCAGCTTAGATCCGGGAGCAGGCGAGCAGTACTTC.

The chain combines TRBV4-1 with TRBJ2-1, with 11 nucleotides matching TRBD2. CDR3 length: 15 residues. Germline V gene sequence: CDR1 MGHRA, CDR2 YSYEKL. Losses at the gene ends were 0 bases for V and 8 bases for J; bases not matched to a gene: 3. The CDR3 coding sequence is TGCGCCAGCAGCCAAGAACTAGCGGGAGTATATGAGCAGTTCTTC. Its protein is CASSQELAGVYEQFF.

The chain links TRBV11-2 to TRBJ2-3, with a possible D match to TRBD2 (6 bases). Trimming cost V 4 bases and J 0 bases, with 11 bases left between them. CDR1 and CDR2 (germline): SGHAT, FQNNGV. The CDR3 runs to 15 residues. The CDR3 coding sequence is TGTGCCAGCAGCTCCTCTAGCGTTAGCACAGATACGCAGTATTTT. It codes for CASSSSSVSTDTQYF. Full variable domain (missing parts from reference TRBV11-2 and TRBJ2-3): EAGVAQSPRYKIIEKRQSVAFWCNPISGHATLYWYQQILGQGPKLLIQFQNNGVVDDSQLPKDRFSAERLKGVDSTLKIQPAKLEDSAVYLCASSSSSVSTDTQYFGPGTRLTVL.

Ten or more counts support this clonotype. CDR3 region: CSAYSGGRSDTQYF. The CDR3 DNA sequence: TGCAGTGCCTACAGTGGGGGCCGTTCAGATACGCAGTATTTT. V is TRBV20-1 and J is TRBJ2-3; D is perhaps TRBD1 (6 bases). CDR1 and CDR2 from the germline V gene are DFQATT and SNEGSKA (reference sequence). This CDR3 comprises 14 residues. V lost 6 bases, J lost 4 bases, and 17 bases lay in between.

V usage is TRBV24-1 and J usage is TRBJ2-3; D remains unclear. Trimming shortened V by 5 bases and J by 2 bases, and 10 bases separated the two germline ends. The CDR3 contains 14 residues. Germline assignment: CDR1 KGHDR and CDR2 SFDVKD. The CDR3 here is CATSVGRHTDTQYF. CDR3 DNA sequence: TGTGCCACCAGTGTAGGACGGCACACAGATACGCAGTATTTT.

This clonotype was observed a handful of times. J is TRBJ1-5 and V is TRBV19; D is ambiguous. CDR1 is LNHDA, CDR2 SQIVND, per germline (reference sequence). The V end lost 7 bases, the J end lost 7 bases, and 5 bases lay between the germline ends. The CDR3 is made up of 10 amino acids. The CDR3 bases are TGTGCCAGTACGCGACAGCCCCAGCATTTT. Encoded protein: CASTRQPQHF.